The 27 T cell receptor beta chains reported below all come from one sample, sequenced in a study of beta chain features in type 1 diabetes. Broader study findings: Among patients with Type 1 diabetes, TCRB CDR3s were moderately but significantly shorter in every one of the four CD4+ subsets.

For these receptors, no antigen is known. The entirety of the isolated RNA underwent reverse transcription, so expressed TCRB transcripts were sequenced. Only in-frame clones appear in the TCRdb table, and some are missing; sequencing was by immunoSEQ multiplex PCR. The data hold approximately 120,000 clones, with 15% to 20% observed a single time. The material sequenced was central memory CD4+ T cells from blood. The receptors originated from a man between 18 and 29 years old with type 1 diabetes.

The rearrangement joins TRBV5-8 to TRBJ2-5; 12 nucleotides match TRBD2. Germline CDR1 and CDR2: SGHTS and YDEGEE. V was clipped by 5 bases and J by 0 bases; unmatched bases: 5. The CDR3 is made up of 16 amino acids. CDR3 residues: CASRLGLAGNQETQYF. The CDR3 region has the DNA TGTGCCAGCAGGCTCGGACTAGCGGGGAACCAAGAGACCCAGTACTTC.

There are a few counts of this clone. The rearrangement links TRBV7-9 to TRBJ1-1; D gene unclear. This CDR3 has 15 amino acids. Germline assignment: CDR1 SEHNR and CDR2 FQNEAQ (reference sequence). The V end was cut by 1 base, the J end by 1 base, with 10 bases between. The CDR3 region has the DNA TGTGCCAGCAGCTTAGACGTGGGCGGGAACACTGAAGCTTTCTTT. This codes for CASSLDVGGNTEAFF.

The V call is TRBV7-3, the J call TRBJ2-3; D call uncertain. The V end was cut by 3 bases, the J end by 2 bases, with 12 bases between. The CDR3 sequence is 15 residues long. The germline gives CDR1 SGHTA, CDR2 FQGTGA. The CDR3 sequence is CASSLSRRSTDTQYF. Written as DNA, the CDR3 is TGTGCCAGCAGCTTGTCTCGCCGATCCACAGATACGCAGTATTTT.

As DNA, the CDR3 is TGTGCCAGCAGCTTAGGGGCGGCGGAGACCCAGTACTTC. Amino acid sequence: CASSLGAAETQYF. V gene TRBV13 combines with J gene TRBJ2-5, with D hard to call. Germline V gives CDR1 PRHDT, CDR2 FYEKMQ (reference sequence). V was trimmed by 0 bases and J by 5 bases, leaving 7 bases between them. There are 13 residues in the CDR3.

This clone was found a few times. Other DNA sequences in this specimen translate into the identical CDR3. The chain combines TRBV30 with TRBJ2-1; D not certain. CDR3 length equals 11 residues. The germline V gene has CDR1 GTSNPN and CDR2 SVGIG (reference sequence). Trimming took off 0 bases at V and 4 bases at J, with 1 base between the two ends. CDR3 loop: CAWSVYNEQFF. CDR3 coding DNA: TGTGCCTGGAGTGTATACAATGAGCAGTTCTTC. The full variable domain, completed using reference TRBV30 and TRBJ2-1, is SQTIHQWPATLVQPVGSPLSLECTVEGTSNPNLYWYRQAAGRGLQLLFYSVGIGQISSEVPQNLSASRPQDRQFILSSKKLLLSDSGFYLCAWSVYNEQFFGPGTRLTVL.

This clone came up a few times. The V call is TRBV7-9, the J call TRBJ2-7; D may be TRBD1 (6 bases). The germline gives CDR1 SEHNR, CDR2 FQNEAQ (reference sequence). The CDR3 is 15 residues long. Deletions cut 5 bases from V and 5 bases from J, with 19 bases between. CDR3 protein: CASSQIGRGMNEQYF. DNA of the CDR3: TGTGCCAGCAGCCAGATAGGAAGGGGGATGAACGAGCAGTACTTC.

The chain carries TRBV6-1 and TRBJ2-3; D uncertain. The CDR3 is made up of 17 amino acids. The germline V and J ends were trimmed by 2 bases and 0 bases, with 15 bases remaining between them. Germline CDR1 and CDR2: MNHNS and SASEGT. CDR3 nucleotides: TGTGCCAGCAGTGAAAGGGTGAACGTCCTTAGCACAGATACGCAGTATTTT. Translation: CASSERVNVLSTDTQYF.

The CDR3: CASRDRAYEQYF. CDR3 bases: TGTGCCAGCCGCGACAGGGCTTACGAGCAGTACTTC. The rearrangement joins TRBV28 to TRBJ2-7, with 7 bases identical to TRBD1. The V segment lost 8 bases and the J segment 4 bases; nucleotides outside the gene matches: 5. This CDR3 contains 12 residues. Germline V gene lookup returns CDR1 MDHEN and CDR2 SYDVKM.

This clone has more than one count but fewer than ten. V gene TRBV5-8 combines with J gene TRBJ2-3, with TRBD2 matching over 8 bases. The V gene's germline CDR1 is SGHTS and CDR2 YDEGEE. This CDR3 has 17 residues. With 4 bases clipped from V and 2 bases from J, the junction kept 12 bases outside the gene matches. The CDR3 loop reads CASSDGLAGHLTDTQYF. The DNA of the CDR3 is TGTGCCAGCAGCGACGGACTAGCCGGGCACCTCACAGATACGCAGTATTTT.

This chain connects TRBV30 to TRBJ1-2; weak D call: TRBD1 (6 bases). The CDR3 is made up of 14 amino acids. Germline CDR1 and CDR2: GTSNPN and SVGIG (reference sequence). The V end was cut by 8 bases, the J end by 3 bases, with 19 bases between. DNA of the CDR3: TGTGCCGGCAAGGCAGGGGAGGCCTACTATGGCTACACCTTC. This sequence encodes CAGKAGEAYYGYTF.

The chain has TRBV11-2 and TRBJ2-3; weak D call: TRBD2 (5 bases). The CDR3 totals 13 residues. V lost 5 bases to trimming and J lost 6 bases, with 12 bases between them. Germline V lookup: CDR1 SGHAT, CDR2 FQNNGV. The CDR3 nucleotides are TGTGCCAGCAGCCTACGGGGAGCGGATACGCAGTATTTT. Its translation is CASSLRGADTQYF.

The chain combines TRBV6-5 with TRBJ2-1, with TRBD1 as a possible D gene (7 bases). The CDR3 sequence is 13 residues long. Germline assignment: CDR1 MNHEY and CDR2 SVGAGI. V was cut by 4 bases and J by 9 bases, with 13 bases left in between. In nucleotides, the CDR3 is TGTGCCAGCAGTTTACAGGGGAGGAGTGAGCAGTTCTTC. It translates to CASSLQGRSEQFF.

This clone was counted between two and nine times. The chain joins TRBV29-1 to TRBJ2-1; TRBD2 matches 11 bases. Losses at the gene ends were 0 bases for V and 9 bases for J; bases not matched to a gene: 7. Per the germline V gene, CDR1 is SQVTM and CDR2 is ANQGSEA. The CDR3 has 15 amino acids. The chain's CDR3 is CSVEDVLAGGGEQFF. DNA of the CDR3: TGCAGCGTTGAAGATGTCCTAGCGGGGGGAGGTGAGCAGTTCTTC.

This chain uses TRBV29-1 with TRBJ2-5; no reliable D call. CDR3 length: 11 residues. V dropped 5 bases and J dropped 2 bases, with 6 bases sitting between them. CDR1 and CDR2 from the germline V gene are SQVTM and ANQGSEA. In DNA form, the CDR3 reads TGCAGCGTTATCGAACAAGAGACCCAGTACTTC. Its protein product is CSVIEQETQYF. Full variable domain (missing parts from reference TRBV29-1 and TRBJ2-5): SAVISQKPSRDICQRGTSLTIQCQVDSQVTMMFWYRQQPGQSLTLIATANQGSEATYESGFVIDKFPISRPNLTFSTLTVSNMSPEDSSIYLCSVIEQETQYFGPGTRLLVL.

There are a few counts of this clone. J is TRBJ2-3 and V is TRBV2; D uncertain. Trimming left V 1 base short and J 0 bases short, with 11 bases between. Germline V gives CDR1 SNHLY, CDR2 FYNNEI. This CDR3 is built from 16 residues. CDR3 coding DNA: TGTGCCAGCAGTGAAGTGAGGCCTAGAAGCACAGATACGCAGTATTTT. This encodes CASSEVRPRSTDTQYF.

This clone turned up a few times. This sequence joins TRBV9 and TRBJ2-1; D perhaps matches TRBD2 (5 bases). Germline V lookup: CDR1 SGDLS, CDR2 YYNGEE. V was shortened by 0 bases and J by 4 bases, with 14 bases between the two germline ends. This CDR3 has 16 residues. CDR3: CASSVGAAQNYNEQFF. The CDR3 nucleotides are TGTGCCAGCAGCGTAGGAGCGGCGCAAAATTACAATGAGCAGTTCTTC.

With regard to this clone: It differs at one base from a far larger clone, so likely a read error. The chain combines TRBV29-1 with TRBJ2-6; weak D call: TRBD1 (5 bases). The V gene's germline CDR1 is SQVTM and CDR2 ANQGSEA. This CDR3 comprises 16 residues. For the CDR3, the DNA is TGCCGCGCAGCGACAGATGTAGACTCTGGGGCCAACGTCCTGACTTTC. This encodes CRAATDVDSGANVLTF.

The chain uses TRBV2 and TRBJ2-1; no reliable D call. Germline CDR1 is SNHLY and CDR2 is FYNNEI. This CDR3 has 12 residues. Deletions cut 8 bases from V and 8 bases from J, with 13 bases between. The CDR3: CASSVAWDEQFF. The CDR3 DNA reads as TGTGCCAGCTCTGTGGCGTGGGATGAGCAGTTCTTC.

This sequence joins TRBV13 and TRBJ1-2, with TRBD1 as a possible D gene (5 bases). Trimming stripped 4 bases from V and 7 bases from J, with 13 bases between. The CDR3 spans 13 residues. In germline, CDR1 is PRHDT, CDR2 FYEKMQ (reference sequence). In nucleotides, the CDR3 is TGTGCCAGCAGCTCTCCAGGAGGGGTTGGCTACACCTTC. Amino acid sequence: CASSSPGGVGYTF.

In its sample, this clone was seen a few times. The V call is TRBV11-2, the J call TRBJ2-3; the D gene is possibly TRBD2 (5 bases). The V end was cut by 5 bases, the J end by 1 base, with 7 bases between. CDR1 and CDR2 (germline): SGHAT, FQNNGV. This CDR3 region has 13 residues. In nucleotides, the CDR3 is TGTGCCAGCAGCCCCGGGGGCACAGATACGCAGTATTTT. This translates into CASSPGGTDTQYF.

The V gene is TRBV7-2, the J gene TRBJ2-5; D perhaps matches TRBD2 (5 bases). With 4 bases removed from V and 4 bases from J, the gap between germline ends came to 10 bases. Germline values: CDR1 SGHTA, CDR2 FQGNSA. The CDR3 has 13 residues. This chain's CDR3 is CASSSQTRETQYF. The CDR3 DNA sequence: TGTGCCAGCAGCTCCCAAACTAGAGAGACCCAGTACTTC.

This clone was counted a few times. The rearrangement joins TRBV2 to TRBJ2-1, with TRBD2 identical over 10 bases. The germline CDR1 and CDR2 sequences are SNHLY and FYNNEI. Germline trimming cut 8 bases from V and 6 bases from J; bases unmatched to any gene: 4. This CDR3 contains 13 residues. The CDR3 bases are TGTGCCAGCGGGCTAGCGGGAGTCAATGAGCAGTTCTTC. This translates into CASGLAGVNEQFF.

The chain uses TRBV28 and TRBJ1-2, with TRBD1 matching over 8 bases. This CDR3 spans 14 amino acids. Germline CDR1 and CDR2: MDHEN and SYDVKM. The trim removed 8 bases at V and 4 bases at J, leaving 9 bases unmatched. The DNA of the CDR3 is TGTGCCAGCGGCGGGCAGGGGGCACTCTATGGCTACACCTTC. Translation: CASGGQGALYGYTF.

The chain couples TRBV10-3 to TRBJ1-1; no firm D call. The germline V and J ends were trimmed by 4 bases and 2 bases, with 8 bases remaining between them. Germline V gene data show CDR1 as ENHRY and CDR2 as SYGVKD. The CDR3 loop spans 13 amino acids. CDR3 DNA sequence: TGTGCCATCAGTGTTGAATCTAACACTGAAGCTTTCTTT. Its protein is CAISVESNTEAFF.

Points on this clone: Other DNA sequences of this sample code for an identical CDR3. The V call is TRBV10-3, the J call TRBJ1-2, with D hard to call. Trimming stripped 0 bases from V and 2 bases from J, with 7 bases between. The CDR3 spans 14 residues. Germline CDR1 ENHRY, CDR2 SYGVKD. The CDR3 DNA reads TGTGCCATCAGTGAGTCACCAGAGAACTATGGCTACACCTTC. It codes for CAISESPENYGYTF.

This clone was observed a few times. This sequence joins TRBV5-4 and TRBJ2-7; 7 positions agree with TRBD2. The trim removed 3 bases at V and 0 bases at J, leaving 0 bases unmatched. The germline CDR1 and CDR2 sequences are SGHNT and YYREEE (reference sequence). CDR3 length: 13 residues. CDR3 loop: CASSWDYSYEQYF. Here the CDR3 DNA reads TGTGCCAGCAGCTGGGACTACTCCTACGAGCAGTACTTC.

This clone was seen a few times. The chain has TRBV18 and TRBJ2-3; no clear D. In germline, CDR1 is KGHSH, CDR2 LQKENI. The CDR3 spans 15 residues. Trimming shortened V by 2 bases and J by 0 bases, and 9 bases separated the two germline ends. The CDR3 nucleotides read TGTGCCAGCTCACCAGACATAGCTAGCACAGATACGCAGTATTTT. Translated: CASSPDIASTDTQYF.